The 5 T cell receptor beta chains listed next were all sequenced from one sample in a study of vaccination and CD4 T cells after COVID-19 (dated by TCRdb to between 2021 and 2024). Read against the paper, the sample's treatment or condition label means: approximately nine-day PBMC culture with coronavirus spike peptide pools or control peptides (ViraFEST assay). The method behind the library was PCR. Sequencer: Illumina iSeq 100. TCR sequencing of DNA from cultured CD4+ T cells used the Oncomine TCR Beta short-read assay at the Johns Hopkins FTIC core. Through fastp at Q25 and MiXCR, TCRdb rebuilt clones from the public reads, retaining in-frame beta chains. Every CDR3 protein is listed once, alongside the most common genes and DNA of its rows. This sample lists some 21,000 distinct CDR3 sequences; roughly 34% were detected once. Roughly 5.2% of the sample comes from the top ten. Their recognized antigens are unknown.

The sequencing used CD4+ T cells from blood, cultured in vitro, collected before SARS-CoV-2 vaccination. The source of these receptors is a human donor who had recovered from COVID-19.

This rearrangement joins TRBV14 to TRBJ2-1, with 8 bases identical to TRBD2. Per the germline V gene, CDR1 is SGHDN and CDR2 is FVKESK. The V gene end was trimmed by 3 bases and the J gene end by 3 bases; junction bases not matched to a gene: 16. The CDR3 sequence is 19 residues long. CDR3 protein: CASSHFPGDLAGLYNEQFF. The CDR3 DNA reads TGTGCCAGCAGCCACTTCCCAGGGGACTTAGCGGGACTCTACAATGAGCAGTTCTTC.

The chain uses TRBV7-2 and TRBJ2-7; 9 bases fit TRBD2. J gave up 2 bases and V 1 base, and 6 bases lay outside the gene matches. This CDR3 contains 16 residues. The germline V gene has CDR1 SGHTA and CDR2 FQGNSA. CDR3 protein: CASSLGRRGGAYEQYF. The CDR3 DNA reads TGTGCCAGCAGCTTAGGGAGGCGGGGGGGGGCCTACGAGCAGTACTTC.

The V gene is TRBV11-1, the J gene TRBJ2-7; TRBD1 might be the D (6 bases). V was clipped by 5 bases and J by 7 bases, with 12 bases between them. This CDR3 is built from 12 residues. Per the germline V gene, CDR1 is SGHAT and CDR2 is FQDESV (reference sequence). CDR3 residues: CASSPQGYEQYF. The CDR3 DNA reads TGTGCCAGCAGCCCGCAGGGGTATGAGCAGTACTTC.

This chain uses TRBV12-3 or TRBV12-4 with TRBJ2-1; D unclear. V was trimmed by 6 bases and J by 0 bases, leaving 12 bases between them. The CDR3 loop spans 15 amino acids. In DNA, the CDR3 is TGTGCCAGCAGACCCCTAGGCAACTCCTACAATGAGCAGTTCTTC. It specifies CASRPLGNSYNEQFF.

Only a few counts were recorded for this clonotype. The chain couples TRBV27 to TRBJ1-2; D is uncertain. Germline assignment: CDR1 MNHEY and CDR2 SMNVEV (reference sequence). There are 15 residues in the CDR3. Trimming removed 5 bases from V and 8 bases from J, with 21 bases in between. Here the CDR3 DNA reads TGTGCCAGCAGTCCTTCGGACGGAGGATGGTTAGGCTACACCTTC. Protein sequence: CASSPSDGGWLGYTF.